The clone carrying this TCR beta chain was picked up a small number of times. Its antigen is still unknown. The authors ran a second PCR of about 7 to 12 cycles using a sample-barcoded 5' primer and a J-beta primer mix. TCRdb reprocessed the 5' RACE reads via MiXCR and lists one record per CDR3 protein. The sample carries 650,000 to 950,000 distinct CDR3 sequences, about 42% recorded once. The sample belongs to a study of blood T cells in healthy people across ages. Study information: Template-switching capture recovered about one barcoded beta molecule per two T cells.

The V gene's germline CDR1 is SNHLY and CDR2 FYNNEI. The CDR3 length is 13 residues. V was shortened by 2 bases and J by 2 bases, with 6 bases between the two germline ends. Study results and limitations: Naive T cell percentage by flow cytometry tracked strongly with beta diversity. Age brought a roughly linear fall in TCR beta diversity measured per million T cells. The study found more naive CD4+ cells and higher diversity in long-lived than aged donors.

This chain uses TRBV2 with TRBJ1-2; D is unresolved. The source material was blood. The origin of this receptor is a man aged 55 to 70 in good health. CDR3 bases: TGTGCCAGCAGTGAATCGGGCAACTATGGCTACACCTTC. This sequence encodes CASSESGNYGYTF.